The T cell receptor beta chain described here comes from a study of T cells after yellow fever vaccination. Study findings and constraints: A minor fraction of clonotypes spanned both CD4 and CD8 compartments. Most primary-vaccination clones recurred post-booster (approximately 96% CD4, just over 85% CD8). Compared with primary, the secondary response was weaker and peaked at day 5, not 15.

This clonotype was observed a handful of times. Its antigen is currently unknown. Trimming cost V 1 base and J 7 bases; bases outside gene matches: 3. CDR3 length: 15 amino acids. Per the germline V gene, CDR1 is SGHRS and CDR2 is YFSETQ. TCRdb reprocessed the 5' RACE reads via MiXCR and lists one record per CDR3 protein. The data show around 590,000 distinct CDR3 sequences, 9% to 15% seen once. V is TRBV5-1 and J is TRBJ1-6; 9 bases are a match to TRBD1. Material: PBMCs, obtained on the day of the yellow fever booster vaccination. This clonotype was obtained from a man in his thirties or forties who received the YFV17D yellow fever vaccine. CDR3 sequence reads: CASSLWTGDNSPLHF. Here the CDR3 DNA reads TGCGCCAGCAGCTTGTGGACAGGGGACAATTCACCCCTCCACTTT. Full variable domain (outside the CDR3, taken from reference TRBV5-1 and TRBJ1-6): KAGVTQTPRYLIKTRGQQVTLSCSPISGHRSVSWYQQTPGQGLQFLFEYFSETQRNKGNFPGRFSGRQFSNSRSEMNVSTLELGDSALYLCASSLWTGDNSPLHFGNGTRLTVT.